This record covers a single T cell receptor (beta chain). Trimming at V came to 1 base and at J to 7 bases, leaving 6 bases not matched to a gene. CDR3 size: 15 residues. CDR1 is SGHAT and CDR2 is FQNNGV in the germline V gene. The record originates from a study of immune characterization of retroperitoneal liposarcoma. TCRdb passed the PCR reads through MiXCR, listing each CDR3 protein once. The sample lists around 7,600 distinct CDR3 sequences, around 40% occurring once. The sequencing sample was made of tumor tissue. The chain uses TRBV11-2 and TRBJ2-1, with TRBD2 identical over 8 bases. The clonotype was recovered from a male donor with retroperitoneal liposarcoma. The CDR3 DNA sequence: TGTGCCAGCAGCTTAGTCGGGAGGGCCACTAATGAGCAGTTCTTC. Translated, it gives CASSLVGRATNEQFF.